Listed below are T cell receptor beta chains from one sample, sequenced in a study of early T cells in non-severe SARS-CoV-2 infection. TCRdb re-derived calls from the 5' RACE reads in MiXCR, one entry per CDR3 protein. The sample contains about 72,000 distinct CDR3 sequences, 9.5% to 13% of which appear only once. The sample in question was whole blood, obtained at baseline. These receptors all come from an adult who was a healthcare worker with PCR-confirmed SARS-CoV-2 infection or an uninfected control (not recorded which). The CDR3 runs from the conserved cysteine through the conserved F or W. Clone sizes are given selectively: once, few, many, or a class where the clone is expanded.

v_call,clone_size,j_call,cdr3_aa
TRBV2,.,TRBJ1-1,CASIEDRGGTEAFF
TRBV11-2,many,TRBJ2-3,CASSPRGGAFTDTQYF
TRBV27,.,TRBJ1-2,CASSLGRPFYGYTF
TRBV20-1,.,TRBJ1-5,CSAPPGGAYSNQPQHF
TRBV6-1,.,TRBJ1-2,CASSEWGDSPGYTF
TRBV20-1,.,TRBJ2-2,CSAKVSGGRTGELFF
TRBV18,many,TRBJ2-1,CASSSIGADNEQFF
TRBV21-1,many,TRBJ1-1,CASSNGAPNTEAFF
TRBV5-1,few,TRBJ1-4,CASTRDSTNEKLFF
TRBV6-2/TRBV6-3,.,TRBJ2-1,CASSYLQERQFF
TRBV24-1,few,TRBJ2-3,CATSDLGGRSTDTQYF
TRBV7-9,.,TRBJ2-3,CASRGANTDTQYF
TRBV4-1,few,TRBJ2-7,CASSPRQDRSYEQYF
TRBV5-1,.,TRBJ2-7,CASSGRTGGDPYYEQYF
TRBV7-2,many,TRBJ2-2,CASSLWDMYTGELFF
TRBV5-5,many,TRBJ2-2,CASSLRGAPGELFF
TRBV7-2,many,TRBJ2-1,CASSPGLAGGVIDEQFF
TRBV5-1,.,TRBJ1-1,CASSLDSPKNTEAFF
TRBV29-1,many,TRBJ2-1,CSVLPSYNEQFF
TRBV2,.,TRBJ2-7,CASSSSDTKQYF
TRBV20-1,.,TRBJ1-1,CSARWDTEAFF
TRBV20-1,many,TRBJ2-5,CSASLSVETQYF
TRBV14,few,TRBJ2-7,CASSQEIGRGNEQYF
TRBV2,.,TRBJ2-3,CASKTGTTDTQYF
TRBV11-2,few,TRBJ2-1,CASSARWGSSYNEQFF
TRBV29-1,.,TRBJ1-2,CSAMGQYGYTF
TRBV20-1,.,TRBJ1-2,CSARDRGANGYGYTF